This TCR beta chain stems from a study of T cell responses to AZD1222 COVID-19 vaccine. General study findings and limits: Samples come after the peak T cell response, not at day 14. The number of AZD1222 recipients seropositive at baseline was only 6 or 7. Reports indicate that nearly half of spike-specific TCRs are directed at unmutated variant regions. In a largely white British group with more females than males, clonal diversity was possibly underestimated.

TCRdb keeps only in-frame clones here, not all; method: immunoSEQ multiplex PCR. The table includes roughly 67,000 clones, 80% to 90% detected once. Comment on this clone: Its antigen is still unknown.

The CDR3 spans 16 residues. V gave up 3 bases and J gave up 0 bases, with 11 bases separating them. Germline V gives CDR1 LNHDA, CDR2 SQIVND (reference sequence). This rearrangement joins TRBV19 to TRBJ2-2, with no clear D. Sequencing was performed on peripheral blood, taken 28 days after the second AZD1222 dose. The sequence was obtained from an adult who received the AZD1222 COVID-19 vaccine. CDR3 residues: CASSMERAANTGELFF. CDR3 in DNA: TGTGCCAGTAGTATGGAACGGGCCGCGAACACCGGGGAGCTGTTTTTT. Supplemented by reference TRBV19 and TRBJ2-2, the full variable domain reads DGGITQSPKYLFRKEGQNVTLSCEQNLNHDAMYWYRQDPGQGLRLIYYSQIVNDFQKGDIAEGYSVSREKKESFPLTVTSAQKNPTAFYLCASSMERAANTGELFFGEGSRLTVL.